The clone carrying this TCR beta chain was detected only a few times. What it binds is unknown. The sample is drawn from a study of T cells after yellow fever vaccination. The TCR cDNA carried a universal primer site and UMIs from 5'RACE template switching. TCRdb re-analysed the 5' RACE reads in MiXCR, keeping a single row per CDR3 protein. Of around 600,000 distinct CDR3 sequences detected, roughly an eighth appear once; the ten largest clones hold more than 13%. J was trimmed by 0 bases and V by 7 bases; bases with no gene match: 5. The CDR3 covers 14 residues. Germline V gene data show CDR1 as SNHLY and CDR2 as FYNNEI. Study-level findings and limits: The secondary response showed a weaker magnitude and a faster peak, day 5 versus 15.

The chain is built from TRBV2 and TRBJ1-2; the match to TRBD1 covers 7 bases. The sample here was PBMCs, taken on the day of the yellow fever booster vaccination. The sequence came from a man aged 30 to 45 who received the YFV17D yellow fever vaccine. CDR3 nucleotide sequence: TGTGCCAGCAACTGGGACAGTTCTAACTATGGCTACACCTTC. Protein sequence: CASNWDSSNYGYTF.